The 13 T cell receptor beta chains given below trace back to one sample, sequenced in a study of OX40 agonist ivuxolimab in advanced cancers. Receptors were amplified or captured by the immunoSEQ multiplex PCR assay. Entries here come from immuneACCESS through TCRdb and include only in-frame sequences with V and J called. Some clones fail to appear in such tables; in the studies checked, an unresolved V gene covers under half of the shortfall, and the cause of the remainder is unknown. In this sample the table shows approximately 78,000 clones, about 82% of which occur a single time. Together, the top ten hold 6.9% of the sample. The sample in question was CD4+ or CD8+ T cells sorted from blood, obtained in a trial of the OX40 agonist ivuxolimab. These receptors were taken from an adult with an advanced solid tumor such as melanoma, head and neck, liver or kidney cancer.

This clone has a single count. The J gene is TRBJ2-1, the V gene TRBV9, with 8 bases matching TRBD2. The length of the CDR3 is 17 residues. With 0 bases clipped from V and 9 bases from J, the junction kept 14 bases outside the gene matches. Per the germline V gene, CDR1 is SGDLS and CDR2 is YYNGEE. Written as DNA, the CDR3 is TGTGCCAGCAGCGTAGGACCCGGCGGAGCGGGAGTTTTTGAGCAGTTCTTC. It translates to CASSVGPGGAGVFEQFF.

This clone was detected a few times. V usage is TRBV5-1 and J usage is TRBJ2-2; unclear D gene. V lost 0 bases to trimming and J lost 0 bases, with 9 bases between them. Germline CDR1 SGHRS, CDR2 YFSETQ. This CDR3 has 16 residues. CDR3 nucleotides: TGCGCCAGCAGCTTGGGGTTGACTTCGAACACCGGGGAGCTGTTTTTT. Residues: CASSLGLTSNTGELFF.

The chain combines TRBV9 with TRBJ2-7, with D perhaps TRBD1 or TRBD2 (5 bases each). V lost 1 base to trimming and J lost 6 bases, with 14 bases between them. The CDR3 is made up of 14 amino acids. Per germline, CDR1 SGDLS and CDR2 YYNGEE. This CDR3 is CASSVSVGRGEQYF. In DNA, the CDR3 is TGTGCCAGCAGCGTATCCGTGGGACGAGGCGAGCAGTACTTC.

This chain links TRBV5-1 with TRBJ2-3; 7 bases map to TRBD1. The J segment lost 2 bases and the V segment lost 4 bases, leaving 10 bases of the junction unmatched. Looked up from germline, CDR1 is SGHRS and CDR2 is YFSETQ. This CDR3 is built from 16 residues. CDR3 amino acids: CASSRDSREITDTQYF. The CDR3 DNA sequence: TGCGCCAGCAGCCGGGACAGTAGGGAGATCACAGATACGCAGTATTTT.

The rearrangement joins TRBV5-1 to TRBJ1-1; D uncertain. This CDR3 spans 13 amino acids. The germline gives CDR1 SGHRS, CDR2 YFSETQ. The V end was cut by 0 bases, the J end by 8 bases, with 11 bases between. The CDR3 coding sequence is TGCGCCAGCAGCTTGGCCGGTCGGATCGAAGCTTTCTTT. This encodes CASSLAGRIEAFF.

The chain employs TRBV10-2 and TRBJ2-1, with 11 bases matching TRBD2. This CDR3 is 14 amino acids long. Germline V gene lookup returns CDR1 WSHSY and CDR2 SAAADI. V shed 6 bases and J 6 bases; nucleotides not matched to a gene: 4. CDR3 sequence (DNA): TGCGCCAGCAGCCTAGCGGGGGGCGGCAATGAGCAGTTCTTC. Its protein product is CASSLAGGGNEQFF.

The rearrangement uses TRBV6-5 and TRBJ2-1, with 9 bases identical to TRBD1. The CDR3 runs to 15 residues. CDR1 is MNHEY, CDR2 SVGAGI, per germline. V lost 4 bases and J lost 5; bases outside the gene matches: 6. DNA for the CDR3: TGTGCCAGCAGTTCGGACAGGGGAGGAAACAATGAGCAGTTCTTC. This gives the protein CASSSDRGGNNEQFF.

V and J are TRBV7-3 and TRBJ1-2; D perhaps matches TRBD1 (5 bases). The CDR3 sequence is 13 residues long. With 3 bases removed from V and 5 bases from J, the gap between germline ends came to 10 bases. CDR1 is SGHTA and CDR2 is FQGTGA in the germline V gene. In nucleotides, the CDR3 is TGTGCCAGCAGCTTCAGGGTGGATTATGGCTACACCTTC. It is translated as CASSFRVDYGYTF.

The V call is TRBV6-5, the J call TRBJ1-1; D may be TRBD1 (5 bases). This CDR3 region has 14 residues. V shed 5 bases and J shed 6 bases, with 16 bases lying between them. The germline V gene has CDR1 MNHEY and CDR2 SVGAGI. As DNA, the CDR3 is TGTGCCAGCAGTCCGGGGGGAAGTGGGTCTGAAGCTTTCTTT. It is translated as CASSPGGSGSEAFF.

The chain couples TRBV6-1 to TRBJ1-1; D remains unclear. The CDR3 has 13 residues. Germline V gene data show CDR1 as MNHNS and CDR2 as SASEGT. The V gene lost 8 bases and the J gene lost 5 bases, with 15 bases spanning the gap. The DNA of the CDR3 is TGTGCCAGCCGCCCTTACTTGGGTACTGAAGCTTTCTTT. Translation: CASRPYLGTEAFF.

CDR3 bases: TGTGCCAGCAGCCCACCGGGACAGGGGGGAGCAGATACGCAGTATTTT. This translates into CASSPPGQGGADTQYF. The rearrangement joins TRBV9 to TRBJ2-3; the match to TRBD1 covers 11 bases. CDR1 and CDR2 from the germline V gene are SGDLS and YYNGEE. The length of the CDR3 is 16 residues. The J segment lost 4 bases and the V segment lost 4 bases, leaving 8 bases of the junction unmatched.

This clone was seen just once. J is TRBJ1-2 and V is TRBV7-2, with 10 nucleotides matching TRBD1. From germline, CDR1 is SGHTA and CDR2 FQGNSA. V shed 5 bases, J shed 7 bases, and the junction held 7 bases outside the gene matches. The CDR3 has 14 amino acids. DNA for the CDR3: TGTGCCAGCAGCCCGGACAGGGGGGAGGGTGGCTACACCTTC. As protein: CASSPDRGEGGYTF.

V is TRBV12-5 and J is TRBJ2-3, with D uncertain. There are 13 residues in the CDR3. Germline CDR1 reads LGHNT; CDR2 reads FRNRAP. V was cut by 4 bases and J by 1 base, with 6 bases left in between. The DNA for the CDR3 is TGTGCTAGTGGTTGGAGCGGCACAGATACGCAGTATTTT. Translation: CASGWSGTDTQYF.